This T cell receptor (beta chain) was identified in a study of blood T cell repertoires in COVID-19. Study summary: Both acute and convalescent COVID-19 samples were obtained from the United States, Italy and Spain.

Libraries were prepared by immunoSEQ multiplex PCR; TCRdb keeps only in-frame clonotypes and omits some of them. This sample has a few hundred thousand clones, with approximately 89% found just once. There are 14 residues in the CDR3. Trimming removed 1 base from V and 7 bases from J, with 10 bases in between. Germline lookup yields CDR1 MGHRA and CDR2 YSYEKL. This chain connects TRBV4-1 to TRBJ2-2, with TRBD1 as a possible D gene (5 bases). Material for sequencing was PBMCs or T cells enriched from blood (not recorded which). This TCR derives from a woman aged 35 to 49 who had been exposed to COVID-19. In DNA form, the CDR3 reads TGCGCCAGCAGCCAAGTCGGACAAAACGGGGAGCTGTTTTTT. Amino acid sequence: CASSQVGQNGELFF.